Given below is one T cell receptor beta chain in context. Antigen unknown. A read error may produce the germline difference seen at one junction end. From the PCR reads, TCRdb re-called clones with MiXCR. The table includes about 20,000 clones, 15% to 18% detected once. Germline assignment: CDR1 SGDLS and CDR2 YYNGEE. The CDR3 loop spans 18 amino acids. The data were obtained in a study of metastatic and nonmetastatic thyroid tumors. Study conclusions and caveats: Across blood and tumor, TCR beta diversity in malignant thyroid tumors was reportedly significantly higher than in benign nodules.

All patients were untreated before thyroid surgery. The specimen was blood. This receptor was obtained from a female donor with papillary thyroid cancer or a benign thyroid nodule (not recorded which). Some clones in this sample may be carry-over from other donors' samples. The rearrangement joins TRBV9 to TRBJ2-6, with D perhaps TRBD1 (6 bases). The CDR3 region is CASSAIQGQFPGANVMTF. DNA of the CDR3: TGTGCCAGCAGCGCCATCCAGGGGCAGTTTCCTGGGGCCAACGTCATGACTTTC.